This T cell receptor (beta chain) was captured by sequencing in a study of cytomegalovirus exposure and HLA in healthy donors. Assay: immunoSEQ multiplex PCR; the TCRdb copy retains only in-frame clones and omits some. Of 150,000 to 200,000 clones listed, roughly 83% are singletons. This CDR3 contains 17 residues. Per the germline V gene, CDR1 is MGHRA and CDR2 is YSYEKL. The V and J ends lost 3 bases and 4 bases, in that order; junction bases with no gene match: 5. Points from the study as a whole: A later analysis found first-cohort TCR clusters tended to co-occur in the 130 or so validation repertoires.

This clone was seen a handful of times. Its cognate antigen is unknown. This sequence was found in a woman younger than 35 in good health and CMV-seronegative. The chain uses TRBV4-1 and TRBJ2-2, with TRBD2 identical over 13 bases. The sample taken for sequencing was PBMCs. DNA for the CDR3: TGCGCCAGCAGCCAGCCTCGACTAGCGGGAGGCACCGGGGAGCTGTTTTTT. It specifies CASSQPRLAGGTGELFF.